The 25 T cell receptor beta chains listed next were all sequenced from one sample in a study of blood T cell repertoires in COVID-19. TCRdb's copy holds only in-frame clones and misses some; the assay was immunoSEQ multiplex PCR. The data show about 160,000 clones, with over 75% seen just once and about 6.6% held by the top ten. The sequenced sample consisted of PBMCs or T cells enriched from blood (not recorded which). The source of these receptors is a woman aged 45-59 years who had recovered from COVID-19.

The V call is TRBV7-2, the J call TRBJ2-2; 8 bases align to TRBD1. The V segment lost 6 bases and the J segment 1 base; nucleotides outside the gene matches: 10. The germline CDR1 and CDR2 sequences are SGHTA and FQGNSA. There are 17 residues in the CDR3. CDR3 region: CASRLRQGAGNTGELFF. The CDR3 bases are TGTGCCAGCAGGCTAAGGCAGGGGGCAGGGAACACCGGGGAGCTGTTTTTT. Based on the CDR3 plus reference TRBV7-2 and TRBJ2-2, the full variable domain is GAGVSQSPSNKVTEKGKDVELRCDPISGHTALYWYRQSLGQGLEFLIYFQGNSAPDKSGLPSDRFSAERTGGSVSTLTIQRTQQEDSAVYLCASRLRQGAGNTGELFFGEGSRLTVL.

This sequence joins TRBV3-1 (or the pseudogene TRBV3-2) and TRBJ2-3, with 11 bases aligning to TRBD2. V lost 7 bases and J lost 4; bases outside the gene matches: 4. This CDR3 is built from 14 residues. Per the germline V gene, CDR1 is LGHDT and CDR2 is YNNKEL (reference sequence). CDR3 loop: CASTRSGGADTQYF. The CDR3, as DNA: TGTGCCAGCACGCGTAGCGGGGGGGCAGATACGCAGTATTTT.

This clone was detected only a few times. The same CDR3 is also encoded by other DNA sequences in this sample. This sequence joins TRBV18 and TRBJ2-5; D ambiguous. CDR1 and CDR2 (germline): KGHSH, LQKENI. The V end was cut by 3 bases, the J end by 4 bases, with 9 bases between. The length of the CDR3 is 13 residues. CDR3 loop: CASSPPPGETQYF. Written as DNA, the CDR3 is TGTGCCAGCTCACCCCCCCCGGGAGAGACCCAGTACTTC. The full variable domain, rest sourced from reference TRBV18 and TRBJ2-5, is NAGVMQNPRHLVRRRGQEARLRCSPMKGHSHVYWYRQLPEEGLKFMVYLQKENIIDESGMPKERFSAEFPKEGPSILRIQQVVRGDSAAYFCASSPPPGETQYFGPGTRLLVL.

The J gene is TRBJ2-7, the V gene TRBV11-3; 10 nucleotides line up with TRBD1. This CDR3 comprises 16 residues. V lost 1 base, J lost 4 bases, and 7 bases stayed unmatched. Germline CDR1 is SGHNT and CDR2 is YENEEA. In DNA, the CDR3 is TGTGCCAGCAGCTTAGGCGGGACAGGGGTGACGTACGAGCAGTACTTC. Its protein is CASSLGGTGVTYEQYF.

The chain has TRBV7-3 and TRBJ2-7; TRBD1 agrees at 10 bases. There are 13 residues in the CDR3. The V gene end was trimmed by 4 bases and the J gene end by 4 bases; junction bases not matched to a gene: 1. Germline CDR1 reads SGHTA; CDR2 reads FQGTGA. The CDR3 coding sequence is TGTGCCAGCAGCTCGGACAGGGGGTACGAGCAGTACTTC. It yields the protein CASSSDRGYEQYF.

The J gene is TRBJ1-1, the V gene TRBV6-5; 8 bases agree with TRBD1. This CDR3 has 15 residues. The V and J ends lost 4 bases and 6 bases, in that order; junction bases with no gene match: 10. Germline assignment: CDR1 MNHEY and CDR2 SVGAGI. This chain's CDR3 is CASSSWTGLGAEAFF. In nucleotides, the CDR3 is TGTGCCAGCAGTTCATGGACAGGGCTCGGTGCTGAAGCTTTCTTT.

This clone came up a few times. This chain links TRBV27 with TRBJ1-6; D not resolved. The CDR3 contains 16 residues. Trimming cost V 6 bases and J 2 bases, with 14 bases left between them. The germline V gene has CDR1 MNHEY and CDR2 SMNVEV (reference sequence). The DNA for the CDR3 is TGTGCCAGCAGACCGCCGCTCCGCGCCTATAATTCACCCCTCCACTTT. Translating it yields CASRPPLRAYNSPLHF.

The chain uses TRBV29-1 and TRBJ2-5; D remains ambiguous. The CDR3 extends over 11 amino acids. The V end lost 7 bases, the J end lost 4 bases, and 10 bases lay between the germline ends. Germline V gene lookup returns CDR1 SQVTM and CDR2 ANQGSEA. The CDR3 protein is CSASVSETQYF. The CDR3 DNA reads as TGCAGCGCGTCGGTTTCAGAGACCCAGTACTTC.

The gene calls are TRBV19 and TRBJ2-3; 11 nucleotides align to TRBD2. The ends lost 2 bases at V and 3 bases at J; junction bases unmatched: 7. The length of the CDR3 is 17 residues. Germline V CDR1 and CDR2: LNHDA, SQIVND (reference sequence). The chain's CDR3 is CASSISRLAGKTDTQYF. The CDR3 DNA sequence: TGTGCCAGTAGTATATCCCGACTAGCGGGGAAGACAGATACGCAGTATTTT.

This clone was recorded a few times. The chain uses TRBV5-1 and TRBJ1-1; possibly TRBD1 for D (6 bases). The CDR3 has 16 residues. Trimming pared 3 bases from V and 0 bases from J, leaving 15 bases between. The germline gives CDR1 SGHRS, CDR2 YFSETQ. CDR3 nucleotide sequence: TGCGCCAGCAGCTCGCAGGGGTTAGGGCTGAACACTGAAGCTTTCTTT. It is translated as CASSSQGLGLNTEAFF.

V usage is TRBV7-9 and J usage is TRBJ1-1; no clear D gene. Germline CDR1 is SEHNR and CDR2 is FQNEAQ (reference sequence). The CDR3 covers 14 residues. The V and J ends lost 1 base and 0 bases respectively, with 6 bases between them. The DNA for the CDR3 is TGTGCCAGCAGCTTAGAGCTGATGAACACTGAAGCTTTCTTT. Its translation: CASSLELMNTEAFF. The full variable domain, completed using reference TRBV7-9 and TRBJ1-1, is DTGVSQNPRHKITKRGQNVTFRCDPISEHNRLYWYRQTLGQGPEFLTYFQNEAQLEKSRLLSDRFSAERPKGSFSTLEIQRTEQGDSAMYLCASSLELMNTEAFFGQGTRLTVV.

The rearrangement links TRBV5-6 to TRBJ2-1; D gene uncertain. Germline CDR1 and CDR2: SGHDT and YYEEEE. Deletions cut 2 bases from V and 10 bases from J, with 7 bases between. The CDR3 covers 11 residues. CDR3 in DNA: TGTGCCAGCAGCTTTCGCGGCGAGCAGTTCTTC. It specifies CASSFRGEQFF. The entire variable domain, with the rest obtained from reference TRBV5-6 and TRBJ2-1, is as follows: DAGVTQSPTHLIKTRGQQVTLRCSPKSGHDTVSWYQQALGQGPQFIFQYYEEEERQRGNFPDRFSGHQFPNYSSELNVNALLLGDSALYLCASSFRGEQFFGPGTRLTVL.

The genes are TRBV9 and TRBJ2-7, with D perhaps TRBD1 (6 bases). Trimming shortened V by 4 bases and J by 2 bases, and 10 bases separated the two germline ends. Germline CDR1 SGDLS, CDR2 YYNGEE. The CDR3 loop spans 13 amino acids. CDR3 loop: CASSPDSTYEQYF. Written as DNA, the CDR3 is TGTGCCAGCAGCCCGGACAGTACCTACGAGCAGTACTTC. Complete variable domain (other parts from reference TRBV9 and TRBJ2-7): DSGVTQTPKHLITATGQRVTLRCSPRSGDLSVYWYQQSLDQGLQFLIQYYNGEERAKGNILERFSAQQFPDLHSELNLSSLELGDSALYFCASSPDSTYEQYFGPGTRLTVT.

CDR3 sequence reads: CASSESGKRNTIYF. Written as DNA, the CDR3 is TGTGCCAGTAGTGAGTCAGGGAAAAGAAACACCATATATTTT. The chain carries TRBV19 and TRBJ1-3, with TRBD1 as a possible D gene (5 bases). Germline lookup yields CDR1 LNHDA and CDR2 SQIVND (reference sequence). The V end lost 5 bases, the J end lost 5 bases, and 13 bases lay between the germline ends. The CDR3 totals 14 residues. Full variable domain (rest looked up from reference TRBV19 and TRBJ1-3): DGGITQSPKYLFRKEGQNVTLSCEQNLNHDAMYWYRQDPGQGLRLIYYSQIVNDFQKGDIAEGYSVSREKKESFPLTVTSAQKNPTAFYLCASSESGKRNTIYFGEGSWLTVV.

This sequence joins TRBV29-1 and TRBJ1-1; 10 nucleotides align to TRBD1. This CDR3 is 14 amino acids long. Trimming at V came to 6 bases and at J to 4 bases, leaving 8 bases not matched to a gene. CDR1 is SQVTM, CDR2 ANQGSEA, per germline. Here the CDR3 reads CSVWDRGGGTEAFF. CDR3 nucleotides: TGCAGCGTATGGGACAGGGGCGGCGGCACTGAAGCTTTCTTT.

The CDR3 DNA reads TGTGCCAGCAGCTTAGTGACGGGTTGGGAGACCCAGTACTTC. This encodes CASSLVTGWETQYF. The chain is built from TRBV11-2 and TRBJ2-5, with no clear D. Between the trimmed V and J ends, which lost 1 base and 5 bases, there was a span of 11 bases. The CDR3 is made up of 14 amino acids. CDR1 SGHAT and CDR2 FQNNGV come from the germline V gene.

J is TRBJ2-2 and V is TRBV5-1, with a tentative D call TRBD2 (5 bases). The germline V and J ends were trimmed by 2 bases and 5 bases, with 10 bases remaining between them. CDR3 length: 14 amino acids. The germline V gene encodes CDR1 SGHRS and CDR2 YFSETQ. CDR3: CASSFGKSTGELFF. In DNA form, the CDR3 reads TGCGCCAGCAGCTTCGGGAAGTCGACCGGGGAGCTGTTTTTT.

The chain employs TRBV12-3 or TRBV12-4 and TRBJ2-7; TRBD1 might be the D (5 bases). CDR3 length: 13 residues. Trimming cost V 6 bases and J 1 base, with 10 bases left between them. The CDR3, as DNA: TGTGCCAGCAGCGACAGATTTTCCTACGAGCAGTACTTC. Protein: CASSDRFSYEQYF.

The V and J genes are TRBV6-2 or TRBV6-3 and TRBJ1-4; D is undetermined. The V end lost 2 bases, the J end lost 3 bases, and 7 bases lay between the germline ends. CDR1 MNHEY and CDR2 SVGEGT come from the germline V gene. This CDR3 is built from 14 residues. The CDR3 DNA reads TGTGCCAGCAGTTACGGCCTCTCTAATGAAAAACTGTTTTTT. Its protein is CASSYGLSNEKLFF.

The J gene is TRBJ1-2, the V gene TRBV9, with 7 bases fitting TRBD1. The trim removed 2 bases at V and 6 bases at J, leaving 13 bases unmatched. The CDR3 covers 16 residues. Germline V gene lookup returns CDR1 SGDLS and CDR2 YYNGEE. The CDR3 reads CASSVSLDRPRDGYTF. In nucleotides, the CDR3 is TGTGCCAGCAGCGTTAGTTTGGACAGGCCAAGGGATGGCTACACCTTC.

The V call is TRBV7-2, the J call TRBJ2-2; D perhaps matches TRBD1 (6 bases). Germline V gene sequence: CDR1 SGHTA, CDR2 FQGNSA. Trimming shortened V by 2 bases and J by 4 bases, and 11 bases separated the two germline ends. The CDR3 totals 15 residues. Here the CDR3 DNA reads TGTGCCAGCAGCTTACGCAGAGGGGGCACCGGGGAGCTGTTTTTT. Translated, it gives CASSLRRGGTGELFF.

This clone appeared a single time. One junction end disagrees with the germline gene, perhaps due to a read error. The V and J genes are TRBV6-2 or TRBV6-3 and TRBJ2-3; TRBD2 matches at 8 bases. This CDR3 region has 12 residues. CDR1 and CDR2 (germline): MNHEY, SVGEGT. In DNA form, the CDR3 reads TGTGCCAGCAGTTGGAGCGGGGGCACTTCCCTTTTT. This encodes CASSWSGGTSLF.

The chain has TRBV10-3 and TRBJ1-5, with no clear D. Trimming left V 4 bases short and J 2 bases short, with 9 bases between. The CDR3 loop spans 14 amino acids. CDR1 is ENHRY and CDR2 is SYGVKD in the germline V gene. CDR3 in DNA: TGTGCCATCAGTGGGCAGGAGGGCAATCAGCCCCAGCATTTT. Translating it yields CAISGQEGNQPQHF.

J is TRBJ1-2 and V is TRBV29-1; D is perhaps TRBD1 (6 bases). The V gene's germline CDR1 is SQVTM and CDR2 ANQGSEA. The CDR3 has 14 residues. The V gene lost 6 bases and the J gene lost 7 bases, with 21 bases spanning the gap. The CDR3 is CSVISRTDFRGYTF. The CDR3 region has the DNA TGCAGCGTAATCAGTCGGACAGATTTCCGTGGCTACACCTTC.

The V gene is TRBV30, the J gene TRBJ1-6; possible D gene TRBD1, 5 bases. This CDR3 spans 13 amino acids. The V and J ends lost 3 bases and 7 bases respectively, with 10 bases between them. The germline V gene encodes CDR1 GTSNPN and CDR2 SVGIG (reference sequence). The CDR3 here is CAWSDGGNSPLHF. The CDR3, as DNA: TGTGCCTGGAGCGACGGGGGGAATTCACCCCTCCACTTT.